A single T cell receptor (beta chain) is shown here with its context. The sample belongs to a study of blood T cell repertoires in COVID-19. Germline-derived CDR1 and CDR2 are SGDLS and YYNGEE. The V segment lost 2 bases and the J segment 7 bases; nucleotides outside the gene matches: 3. The CDR3 totals 14 residues. Methods used by the authors: Quantification of nucleated cells was approximated via reference gene primer amplification. The repertoire was sequenced with immunoSEQ multiplex PCR; TCRdb's copy has only in-frame clones and lacks some. Clone size and the V and J calls come from that table; the DNA yielded D and trimming. The table has hundreds of thousands of clones, roughly 90% seen once. Residents of under 25 US areas, aged roughly 18 to 89 years, made up the participants. Assignments of participants to cohorts depended upon their own reported clinical history.

Sequencing was done on a sample of PBMCs or T cells enriched from blood (not recorded which). The clonotype comes from a woman aged 40-49 years who had recovered from COVID-19. The gene calls are TRBV9 and TRBJ1-4; 9 nucleotides match TRBD1. Here the CDR3 DNA reads TGTGCCAGCAGCGTTGGACAGGGGAGTGAAAAACTGTTTTTT. Translating gives CASSVGQGSEKLFF. Using reference TRBV9 and TRBJ1-4 for the parts outside the CDR3, the full variable domain is DSGVTQTPKHLITATGQRVTLRCSPRSGDLSVYWYQQSLDQGLQFLIQYYNGEERAKGNILERFSAQQFPDLHSELNLSSLELGDSALYFCASSVGQGSEKLFFGSGTQLSVL.